This T cell receptor (beta chain) comes out of a study of identical twins. The ends were cut back, 6 bases at V and 13 bases at J, with 19 bases in the middle. This CDR3 has 12 amino acids. MiXCR, applied by TCRdb to the 5' RACE reads, yields one record per CDR3 protein. The table includes roughly 690,000 distinct CDR3 sequences, 21% detected once. This sample was shared with a second study, whose subject was T cells expressing NK-cell markers.

The sequence derives from a young woman in good health. V gene TRBV12-3 or TRBV12-4 combines with J gene TRBJ2-7, with D perhaps matching TRBD1 or TRBD2 (5 bases each). The source material was PBMCs. CDR3 DNA: TGTGCCAGCAGCCCTCTCAGGGATCGGGAATACTTC. Its translation: CASSPLRDREYF.